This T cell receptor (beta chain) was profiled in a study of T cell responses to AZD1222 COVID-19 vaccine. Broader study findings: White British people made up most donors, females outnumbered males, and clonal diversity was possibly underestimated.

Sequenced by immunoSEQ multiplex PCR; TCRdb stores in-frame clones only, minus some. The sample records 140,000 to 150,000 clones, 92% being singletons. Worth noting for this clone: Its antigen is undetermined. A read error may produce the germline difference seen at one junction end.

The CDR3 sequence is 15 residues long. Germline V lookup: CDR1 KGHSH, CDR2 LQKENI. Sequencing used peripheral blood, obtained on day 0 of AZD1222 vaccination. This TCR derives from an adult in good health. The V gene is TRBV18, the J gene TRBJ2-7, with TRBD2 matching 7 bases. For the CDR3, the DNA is TGTGCCAGCTCCCCACCGACTAGCCGGGTGGGGGAGCAGTACTTC. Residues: CASSPPTSRVGEQYF.